The source of this T cell receptor beta chain is a study of T cells in Graves' hyperthyroidism and ophthalmopathy (dated by TCRdb to between 2017 and 2020). Broadly, across the study: Peripheral blood samples were taken at initial diagnosis, before any treatment was given. The approximately 100 discovery patients were randomly divided into training and test sets at a 7:3 ratio. In over five Graves' hyperthyroidism patients, the study also compared T-cell repertoires from thyroid tissue with T-cell repertoires from blood. Whether ophthalmopathy could be predicted prospectively was tested in an independent validation cohort made up of roughly 19 hyperthyroidism patients plus 17 patients who later progressed to ophthalmopathy. The paper describes TCR Vbeta CDR3 sequencing of around 130 peripheral blood samples, made up of about 41 ophthalmopathy patients, more than 70 hyperthyroidism patients and 17 progressor patients. After blood sampling, hyperthyroidism patients were treated with methimazole at a starting dose of 30 mg daily, and ophthalmopathy patients were treated with high-dose intravenous methylprednisolone. A discovery cohort of roughly 100 patients, 43 with Graves' ophthalmopathy and 57 with stable Graves' hyperthyroidism, was used to find distinguishing TCR V-J signatures.

The investigation overall reported the following: In cross-validation, a model built on a 13 V-J signature told ophthalmopathy apart from stable hyperthyroidism with less than 90% sensitivity and roughly 83% specificity, and in testing the same model reached 80%/75%. During validation, the model predicted progression to ophthalmopathy a median of around six months ahead of onset, with roughly 65% sensitivity and almost 75% specificity. Most expanded thyroid clonotypes (frequency above 0.001) were also found in blood, which suggests that blood repertoires may mirror thyroid immune responses. Sample size was not statistically predetermined, and investigators were not blinded to group allocation.

The CDR1 and CDR2 encoded by the germline V gene are SQVTM and ANQGSEA. The CDR3 contains 13 residues, cysteine and phenylalanine counted. Here the CDR3 DNA is all that survives: 39 bases in frame from base 1. V sheds 7 bases and J sheds 7 bases, leaving 16 bases between their ends. Ophthalmopathy patients had moderately to severely active disease, Clinical Activity Score of at least 3, NOSPECS grade of at least 4, and duration under 3 months. Exclusion was applied to patients with uncontrolled infections, other autoimmune diseases, pregnancy or lactation. Diagnoses relied on clinical symptoms, serum thyroxine and TRAb, thyroid ultrasound and orbital computed tomography. PBMCs were isolated from more than 8 ml of fresh peripheral blood by Ficoll-Paque density gradient centrifugation. Total RNA was extracted using Trizol reagent, and RNA quality was assessed on an Agilent 2100 Bioanalyzer. TCR beta CDR3 regions were amplified from RNA transcripts. A first-round RT-PCR of the TCR CDR3 used the HTBI primer set with the Qiagen OneStep RT-PCR kit. Libraries were constructed in a second round of multiplex PCR, after which size selection and purification were performed. The libraries were sequenced on an Illumina HiSeq2000 using paired-end 100 bp reads. The study's own analysis went as follows. SOAPnuke was used to process the raw data, throwing out any read that contained adapters or uncalled bases, had a mean Phred below 15, or lacked an exact constant-primer or identifier match. High-quality paired reads were merged with COPE v1.2.5, and unique nucleotide sequences were defined as clonotypes. MiTCR v1.1 was used to align the clonotypes against IMGT TRBV, TRBD and TRBJ reference segments. Only V-J combinations with frequency above 0.0001, covering about 99% of repertoires, were analysed. The TCS score was defined as F50 (clonal expansion) divided by E x V (chaos), with BLOSUM62-based TCRdist calculated between CDR3 peptides within each V-J. Welch's t-statistics and random forest reduced several hundred V-J features to under 15, which were used in a naive Bayes classifier (R e1071). The raw public data were reprocessed by TCRdb itself: fastp quality trimming at Q25, MiXCR clonotype calling, in-frame beta chains only. When rows share a CDR3 protein, they turn into one entry using the most common DNA and genes. TCRdb, not the original authors, processed these V and J calls. A total of approximately 690,000 distinct CDR3 sequences appear in this sample, around 21% of them only once. The ten largest clones take up around a third of the sample.

As concerns this clonotype: What this receptor recognizes is not known. Qualities for individual bases were not recorded, and no much larger clone is one base off.

The receptor was derived from a man aged 25-40 years with Graves' ophthalmopathy. The specimen was blood. The chain uses TRBV29-1 and TRBJ1-4, with no confidently assigned D gene. The nucleotide sequence is TGCAGCGCCTTAAGCCTCAGAGGTGAAAAACTGTTTTTT. The resulting protein is CSALSLRGEKLFF.